This TCR beta chain was sequenced in a study of cytomegalovirus exposure and HLA in healthy donors. Notes on the study in general: Later genetic work tied a missense DCLRE1C variant to beta-chain V and J trimming.

The table lists this clone with a few counts. Its antigen is not identified. Both 60 Vbeta primers and 13 Jbeta primers went into the PCR. TCRdb's copy holds only in-frame clones and misses some; the assay was immunoSEQ multiplex PCR. Among 170,000 or so clones listed, 80% were seen once. The CDR3 is made up of 17 amino acids. Germline V CDR1 and CDR2: LNHDA, SQIVND (reference sequence). V was trimmed by 5 bases and J by 0 bases, leaving 19 bases between them. The sequenced sample was PBMCs. The clonotype originates from a boy between 5 and 17 years old in good health and CMV-seronegative. V and J are TRBV19 and TRBJ1-1, with a possible D match to TRBD1 (6 bases). This CDR3 reads CASSSTRTVNMNTEAFF. The CDR3 bases are TGTGCCAGTAGTTCCACCCGGACAGTGAACATGAACACTGAAGCTTTCTTT.